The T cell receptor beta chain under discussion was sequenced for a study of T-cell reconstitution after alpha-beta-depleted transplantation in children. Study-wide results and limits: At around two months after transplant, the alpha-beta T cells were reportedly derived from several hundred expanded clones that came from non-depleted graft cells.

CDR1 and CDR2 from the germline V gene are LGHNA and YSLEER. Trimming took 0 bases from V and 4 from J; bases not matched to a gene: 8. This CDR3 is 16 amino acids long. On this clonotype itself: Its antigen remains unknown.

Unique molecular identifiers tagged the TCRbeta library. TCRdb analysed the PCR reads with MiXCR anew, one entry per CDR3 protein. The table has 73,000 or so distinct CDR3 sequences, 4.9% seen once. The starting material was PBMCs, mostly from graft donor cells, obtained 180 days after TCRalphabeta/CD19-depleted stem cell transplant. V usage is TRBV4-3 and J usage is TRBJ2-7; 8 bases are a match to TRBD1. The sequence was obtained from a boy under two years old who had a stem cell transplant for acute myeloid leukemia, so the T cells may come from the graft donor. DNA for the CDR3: TGCGCCAGCAGCCAAGATCCGGGACAGGCGTTTTACGAGCAGTACTTC. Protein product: CASSQDPGQAFYEQYF.